The 11 T cell receptor beta chains presented below share a single source sample, sequenced in a study of cytomegalovirus exposure and HLA in healthy donors. The PCR had 60 Vbeta and 13 Jbeta primers. Clones were sequenced by immunoSEQ multiplex PCR, and TCRdb holds only the in-frame ones, with some missing. There are around 65,000 clones in the sample, with around a sixth held by the top ten. The sequenced sample consisted of PBMCs. The receptors shown here come from a boy between 10 and 17 years old in good health and CMV-seronegative.

The chain joins TRBV6-6 to TRBJ2-7; 7 positions agree with TRBD2. Trimming removed 0 bases from V and 6 bases from J; junction bases left unmatched: 5. The CDR3 has 14 amino acids. Germline V gives CDR1 MNHNY, CDR2 SVGAGI (reference sequence). The CDR3 spells CASSYSSGEGEQYF. CDR3 nucleotide sequence: TGTGCCAGCAGTTACTCTTCTGGGGAGGGCGAGCAGTACTTC.

V is TRBV29-1 and J is TRBJ2-7, with D unclear. With 4 bases removed from V and 2 bases from J, the gap between germline ends came to 9 bases. Germline V lookup: CDR1 SQVTM, CDR2 ANQGSEA. The CDR3 sequence is 12 residues long. The CDR3 DNA follows: TGCAGCGTTGGTTACGGTACCTACGAGCAGTACTTC. This codes for CSVGYGTYEQYF.

The chain is built from TRBV5-6 and TRBJ1-4, with TRBD1 as a possible D gene (6 bases). The CDR3 loop spans 15 amino acids. Per the germline V gene, CDR1 is SGHDT and CDR2 is YYEEEE. Trimming took off 5 bases at V and 3 bases at J, with 14 bases between the two ends. The CDR3 loop reads CASRPTGRANEKLFF. For the CDR3, the DNA is TGTGCCAGCAGACCTACAGGGAGGGCTAATGAAAAACTGTTTTTT.

This sequence joins TRBV28 and TRBJ2-7; 7 nucleotides agree with TRBD1. Germline V gives CDR1 MDHEN, CDR2 SYDVKM. CDR3 size: 13 residues. The junction had 8 bases not matched to a gene; V was cut back by 3 bases and J by 9 bases. This CDR3 is CASSFQGVQGQYF. CDR3 bases: TGTGCCAGCAGTTTCCAGGGGGTTCAAGGGCAGTACTTC.

This chain uses TRBV4-1 with TRBJ1-1, with 11 bases fitting TRBD1. Per the germline V gene, CDR1 is MGHRA and CDR2 is YSYEKL. The CDR3 has 16 amino acids. Losses at the gene ends were 6 bases for V and 0 bases for J; bases not matched to a gene: 6. The CDR3 sequence is CASSPGQGAMNTEAFF. As DNA, the CDR3 is TGCGCCAGCAGTCCCGGACAGGGGGCAATGAACACTGAAGCTTTCTTT.

The chain links TRBV10-1 to TRBJ2-7, with 11 positions matching TRBD2. V dropped 5 bases and J dropped 4; count of bases not matched to a gene: 1. The CDR3 totals 13 residues. Germline V CDR1 and CDR2: WNHNN, SYGVQD (reference sequence). The CDR3 loop reads CASSRLAGYEQYF. For the CDR3, the DNA is TGCGCCAGCAGTCGACTAGCGGGATACGAGCAGTACTTC.

The gene calls are TRBV5-6 and TRBJ2-1, with a possible D match to TRBD1 (6 bases). Trimming took 0 bases from V and 6 from J, leaving 22 bases between them. Germline loops: CDR1 SGHDT, CDR2 YYEEEE. CDR3 size: 18 residues. In DNA form, the CDR3 reads TGTGCCAGCAGCTTGGTGGCCAGCAGAGGGGGATTCATCAATGAGCAGTTCTTC. Translated: CASSLVASRGGFINEQFF.

Concerning this clone itself: Other DNA sequences in this specimen translate into the identical CDR3. The chain is built from TRBV27 and TRBJ2-2; perhaps TRBD1 as D (6 bases). Trimming took 3 bases from V and 5 from J, leaving 7 bases between them. Germline assignment: CDR1 MNHEY and CDR2 SMNVEV (reference sequence). There are 13 residues in the CDR3. CDR3 loop: CASSLQGTGELFF. CDR3 nucleotide sequence: TGTGCCAGCAGTTTGCAGGGGACCGGGGAGCTGTTTTTT.

The chain uses TRBV2 and TRBJ1-3, with D unclear. The V end was cut by 3 bases, the J end by 2 bases, with 5 bases between. CDR1 SNHLY and CDR2 FYNNEI come from the germline V gene. The CDR3 extends over 13 amino acids. The CDR3 DNA reads TGTGCCAGCAGTGATTTAGCTGGAAACACCATATATTTT. Amino acids: CASSDLAGNTIYF. The full variable domain, in which reference TRBV2 and TRBJ1-3 provide the parts outside the CDR3, is EPEVTQTPSHQVTQMGQEVILRCVPISNHLYFYWYRQILGQKVEFLVSFYNNEISEKSEIFDDQFSVERPDGSNFTLKIRSTKLEDSAMYFCASSDLAGNTIYFGEGSWLTVV.

The chain joins TRBV6-5 to TRBJ2-1, with TRBD1 identical over 8 bases. V shed 5 bases, J shed 0 bases, and the junction held 3 bases outside the gene matches. The V gene's germline CDR1 is MNHEY and CDR2 SVGAGI. This CDR3 spans 15 amino acids. DNA of the CDR3: TGTGCCAGCAGTCCAGGACAGGGCTCCTACAATGAGCAGTTCTTC. Translated: CASSPGQGSYNEQFF.

The rearrangement uses TRBV19 and TRBJ2-1; 7 bases agree with TRBD2. This CDR3 spans 16 amino acids. CDR1 is LNHDA and CDR2 is SQIVND in the germline V gene (reference sequence). V shed 7 bases and J 4 bases; nucleotides not matched to a gene: 13. Here the CDR3 DNA reads TGTGCCAGTATGTCGGGAGGAATAGCGGATTACAATGAGCAGTTCTTC. Amino acid sequence: CASMSGGIADYNEQFF.